The 4 T cell receptor beta chains reported below all come from one sample, sequenced in a study of blood T cell repertoires in COVID-19. TCRdb's copy holds only in-frame clones and misses some; the assay was immunoSEQ multiplex PCR. The profile covers some 160,000 clones, with around nine tenths appearing a single time and about 2.5% taken by the ten largest. Sequenced sample: peripheral blood. These receptors all come from a woman older than 75 with COVID-19, enrolled during active disease.

This sequence joins TRBV6-5 and TRBJ2-7; D is unclear. Germline loops: CDR1 MNHEY, CDR2 SVGAGI. CDR3 length: 13 residues. Trimming cost V 6 bases and J 1 base, with 10 bases left between them. CDR3 coding DNA: TGTGCCAGCAGGGCAGGTAGTTCCTACGAGCAGTACTTC. This sequence encodes CASRAGSSYEQYF.

The CDR3 protein is CASSYSAENTEAFF. CDR3 DNA sequence: TGTGCCAGCAGTTACTCGGCCGAGAACACTGAAGCTTTCTTT. V is TRBV6-5 and J is TRBJ1-1; D remains ambiguous. The CDR3 is 14 residues long. Germline values: CDR1 MNHEY, CDR2 SVGAGI. V shed 0 bases and J shed 1 base, with 6 bases lying between them.

The V and J genes are TRBV18 and TRBJ2-7; 7 bases agree with TRBD1. The CDR3 has 16 residues. Unmatched junction bases numbered 14, after V lost 4 bases and J lost 5 bases. Germline V gives CDR1 KGHSH, CDR2 LQKENI. In DNA form, the CDR3 reads TGTGCCAGCTCACTAACAGTCCCAATTACAGGGGACGAGCAGTACTTC. Its translation: CASSLTVPITGDEQYF.

The CDR3 DNA follows: TGTGCCAGCAGCCAAGACGGTACGAACACTGAAGCTTTCTTT. The encoded protein is CASSQDGTNTEAFF. This chain connects TRBV3-1 (or the pseudogene TRBV3-2) to TRBJ1-1; D call uncertain. Germline lookup yields CDR1 LGHDT and CDR2 YNNKEL (reference sequence). The CDR3 extends over 14 amino acids. Trimming stripped 0 bases from V and 1 base from J, with 6 bases between.